The rows below give T cell receptor beta chains drawn from one sample of a study of blood T cell repertoires in COVID-19. Using immunoSEQ multiplex PCR, the repertoire was profiled, and TCRdb retains in-frame clones only, with some absent. The table has about 250,000 clones, around 89% seen once. Sequencing was performed on PBMCs or T cells enriched from blood (not recorded which). The receptors derive from a woman in her forties or fifties who had recovered from COVID-19. CDR3s include the opening cysteine and the closing phenylalanine or tryptophan. Fields, in order: J gene, clone size, V gene, CDR3 protein. Clone size appears in some rows only: once, few, many, or a class for an expanded clone.

TRBJ2-5,NA,TRBV6-5,CASSSGVRETQYF
TRBJ1-1,NA,TRBV6-5,CASSYKGGQMNTEAFF
TRBJ2-5,NA,TRBV7-3,CASSFLGQVQETQYF
TRBJ2-7,NA,TRBV5-5,CASSFSTYEQYF
TRBJ2-3,NA,TRBV18,CASSSSGGDTQYF
TRBJ1-1,NA,TRBV25-1,CASSERQGGPGGGAFF
TRBJ1-6,NA,TRBV3-1/TRBV3-2,CASSLGTSYNSPLHF
TRBJ2-7,NA,TRBV7-6,CASSQQGYEQYF
TRBJ2-7,NA,TRBV28,CASSRTGPRYEQYF
TRBJ1-1,NA,TRBV20-1,CSLEGNTEAFF
TRBJ2-7,NA,TRBV5-5,CASSWGQGANEQYF
TRBJ2-5,few,TRBV5-5,CASSRNSGRVWETQYF
TRBJ2-1,NA,TRBV11-2,CASSLVVRDTYNEQFF
TRBJ1-1,once,TRBV28,CASSNQGRGNTEAFF
TRBJ1-5,NA,TRBV10-3,CAISGQNSNQPQHF
TRBJ2-1,NA,TRBV20-1,CSASPGQGSSYEQFF
TRBJ2-1,once,TRBV9,CASSTSGSSYNEQFF
TRBJ1-2,NA,TRBV25-1,CASNPSPGTGYNTGYTF
TRBJ1-2,NA,TRBV5-4,CASSLQQGFVPGYTF
TRBJ1-5,NA,TRBV6-2/TRBV6-3,CASSYSTQPQHF
TRBJ2-1,once,TRBV7-8,CASSLSGTSGRCLF
TRBJ2-7,NA,TRBV7-2,CASSNRIWTGVYEQYF
TRBJ2-1,NA,TRBV5-5,CASSPLLYNEQFF
TRBJ1-4,NA,TRBV6-4,CASSPDRRSEKLFF
TRBJ2-2,NA,TRBV24-1,CATSVVFVGANTGELFF
TRBJ1-2,NA,TRBV5-6,CASSFQDRPNYGYTF
TRBJ1-2,once,TRBV5-1,CASSDGLSTSYTF
TRBJ2-1,NA,TRBV4-1,CASSGGGSYNEQFF
TRBJ1-1,NA,TRBV6-2/TRBV6-3,CASSYRTVSGTEAFF
TRBJ1-1,NA,TRBV7-3,CASSPRVHTEAFF
TRBJ2-1,NA,TRBV7-3,CASSLNPGRNEQFF
TRBJ1-4,NA,TRBV27,CASSFRTVNEKLFF
TRBJ1-2,NA,TRBV30,CAWSWSVSNYGYTF
TRBJ1-2,once,TRBV19,CASSKTPGQGAGDGSGYTF
TRBJ2-7,NA,TRBV7-2,CASSLNPGTPSYEQYF
TRBJ2-7,NA,TRBV7-2,CASSGGTPPYEQYF
TRBJ2-7,NA,TRBV6-5,CASMLTSGSYEQYF
TRBJ2-3,once,TRBV5-4,CASSFRSGVTDTQYF
TRBJ2-3,NA,TRBV5-4,CASRPQGAADTQYF
TRBJ1-2,NA,TRBV27,CASSIQGDYGYTF
TRBJ1-1,NA,TRBV19,CASRRDRESTEAFF
TRBJ1-4,NA,TRBV19,CAGSYIFWQEDEKLFF
TRBJ2-1,NA,TRBV6-2/TRBV6-3,CASTPQGLPRGNEQFF
TRBJ1-3,NA,TRBV7-7,CASSRDIGPGNTIYF